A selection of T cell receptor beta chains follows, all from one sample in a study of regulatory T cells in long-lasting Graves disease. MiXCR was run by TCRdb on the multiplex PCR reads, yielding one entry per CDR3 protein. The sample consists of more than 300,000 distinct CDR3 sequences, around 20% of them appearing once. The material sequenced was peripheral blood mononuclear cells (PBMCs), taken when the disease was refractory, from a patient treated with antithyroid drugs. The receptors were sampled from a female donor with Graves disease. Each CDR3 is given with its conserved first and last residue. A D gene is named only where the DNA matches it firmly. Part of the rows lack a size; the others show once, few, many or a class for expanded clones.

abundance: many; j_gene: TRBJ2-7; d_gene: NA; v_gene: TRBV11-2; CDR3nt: TGTGCCAGCAGTTCGGCCTACGAGCAGTACTTC; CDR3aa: CASSSAYEQYF
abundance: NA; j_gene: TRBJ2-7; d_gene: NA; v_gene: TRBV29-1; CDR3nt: TGCAGCGTGGTGGTGGGGTCCTACGAGCAGTACTTC; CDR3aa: CSVVVGSYEQYF
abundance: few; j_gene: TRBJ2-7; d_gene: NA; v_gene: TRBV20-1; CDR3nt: TGCAGCGCTCCGGGACTCAAGAGGCGGGAGCAGTACTTC; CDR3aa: CSAPGLKRREQYF
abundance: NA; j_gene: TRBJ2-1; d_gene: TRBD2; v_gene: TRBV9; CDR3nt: TGTGCCAGCAGCGTCTCCGGGACTAGCGGGAGAGGCGTTGAGCAGTTCTTC; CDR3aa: CASSVSGTSGRGVEQFF
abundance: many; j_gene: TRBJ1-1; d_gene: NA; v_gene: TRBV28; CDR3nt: TGTGCCAGCACCCCCTCGGGGGGCGCGTACACTGAAGCTTTCTTT; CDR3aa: CASTPSGGAYTEAFF
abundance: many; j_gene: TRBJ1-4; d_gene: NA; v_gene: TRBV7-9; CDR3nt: TGTGCCAGCAGCTTAGCCCAGGCGGGGGGCGAAAAACTGTTTTTT; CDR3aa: CASSLAQAGGEKLFF
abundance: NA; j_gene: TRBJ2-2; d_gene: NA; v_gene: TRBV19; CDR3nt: TGTGCCAGTAGTGCCTCCGGGACCGGTAAATTTAGGGAGCTGTTTTTT; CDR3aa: CASSASGTGKFRELFF
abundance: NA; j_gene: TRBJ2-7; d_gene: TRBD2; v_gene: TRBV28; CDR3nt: TGTGCCAGCACCCCGGGACTAGCGGGAGGATCCTACGAGCAGTACTTC; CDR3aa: CASTPGLAGGSYEQYF
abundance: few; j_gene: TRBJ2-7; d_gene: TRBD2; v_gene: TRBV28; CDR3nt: TGTGCCAGCAGTTTTGTGTCGGTAGCGGGAGTTAGGGTATACGAGCAGTACTTC; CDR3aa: CASSFVSVAGVRVYEQYF
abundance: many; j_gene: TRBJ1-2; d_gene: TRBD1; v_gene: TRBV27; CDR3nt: TGTGCCAGCAGTTTTAAGGGACAGGGGGCTTCTAACTATGGCTACACCTTC; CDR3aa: CASSFKGQGASNYGYTF
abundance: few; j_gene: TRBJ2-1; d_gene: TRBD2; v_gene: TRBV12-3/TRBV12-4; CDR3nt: TGTGCCAGCACCCCTAGCGGGAGGATTCGCAATGAGCAGTTCTTC; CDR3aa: CASTPSGRIRNEQFF
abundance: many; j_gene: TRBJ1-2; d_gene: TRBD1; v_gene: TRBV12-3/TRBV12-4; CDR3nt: TGTGCCAGCAGTTTCGGACAGGCGGTTGGCTACACCTTC; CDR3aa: CASSFGQAVGYTF
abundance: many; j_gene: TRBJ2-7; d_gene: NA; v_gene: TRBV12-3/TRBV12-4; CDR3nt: TGTGCCAGCACCCCCACGCGAAACCCTACGGAGCAGTACTTC; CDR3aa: CASTPTRNPTEQYF
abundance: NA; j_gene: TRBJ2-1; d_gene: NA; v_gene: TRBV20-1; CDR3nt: TGCAGTGCTAGAGGCCAACTAGTAGGGCTCAATGAGCAGTTCTTC; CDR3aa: CSARGQLVGLNEQFF
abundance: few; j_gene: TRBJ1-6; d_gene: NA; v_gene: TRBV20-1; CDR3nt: TGCAGTGCTAGGTGGGAGGGAGCCAGTAATTCACCCCTCCACTTT; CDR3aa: CSARWEGASNSPLHF
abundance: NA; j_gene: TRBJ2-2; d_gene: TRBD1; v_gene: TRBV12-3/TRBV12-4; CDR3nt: TGTGCCAGCAGTTACGGGACAGGGGGGCTATCCGGGGAGCTGTTTTTT; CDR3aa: CASSYGTGGLSGELFF
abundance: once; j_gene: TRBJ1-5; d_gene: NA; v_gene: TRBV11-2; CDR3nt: TGTGCCAGCAGTTCAGGGGCCCGGCAGCCCCAGCATTTT; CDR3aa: CASSSGARQPQHF
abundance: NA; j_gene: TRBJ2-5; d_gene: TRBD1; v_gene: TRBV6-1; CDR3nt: TGTGCCAGCAGCTTAGGCCCGGGACAGAGAGAGACCCAGTACTTC; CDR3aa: CASSLGPGQRETQYF
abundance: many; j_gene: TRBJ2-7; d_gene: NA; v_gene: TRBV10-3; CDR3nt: TGTGCCATCAGTGAGAGGATTGCGGGGTCCTACGAGCAGTACTTC; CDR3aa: CAISERIAGSYEQYF
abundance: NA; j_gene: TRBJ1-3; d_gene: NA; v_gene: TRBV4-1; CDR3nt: TGCGCCAGCAGCCCACTAGGTAGGGGCTCTGGAAACACCATATATTTT; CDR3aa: CASSPLGRGSGNTIYF
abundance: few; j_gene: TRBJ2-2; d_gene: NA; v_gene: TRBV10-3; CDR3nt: TGTGCCATCAGTGAGTCCCGCGGAATGGTGTCCACCGGGGAGCTGTTTTTT; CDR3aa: CAISESRGMVSTGELFF
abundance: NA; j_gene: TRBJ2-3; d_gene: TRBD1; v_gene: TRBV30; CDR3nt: TGTGCCTGGAGTGTATCCCGGGACAGGGTAACAGATACGCAGTATTTT; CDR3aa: CAWSVSRDRVTDTQYF
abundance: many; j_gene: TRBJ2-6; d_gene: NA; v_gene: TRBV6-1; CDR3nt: TGTGCCAGCAGTGTAAGGGGCAGGGAAATGTCTGGGGCCAACGTCCTGACTTTC; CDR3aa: CASSVRGREMSGANVLTF
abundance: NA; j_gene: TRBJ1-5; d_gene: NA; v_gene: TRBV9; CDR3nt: TGTGCCAGCAGCGTCGACGGGTATAGCAATCAGCCCCAGCATTTT; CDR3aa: CASSVDGYSNQPQHF
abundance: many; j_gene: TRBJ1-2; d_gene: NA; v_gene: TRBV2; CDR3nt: TGTGCCAGCAGTGAAGCTCGGACATTCGATGGCTACACCTTC; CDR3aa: CASSEARTFDGYTF
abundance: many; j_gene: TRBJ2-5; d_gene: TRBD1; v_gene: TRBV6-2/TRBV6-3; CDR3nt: TGTGCCAGCAGTTCCCCTCCCGGGACAGGGGATCAGGAGACCCAGTACTTC; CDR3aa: CASSSPPGTGDQETQYF
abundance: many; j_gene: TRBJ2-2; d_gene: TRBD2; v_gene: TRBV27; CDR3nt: TGTGCCAGCACGGCGGGAGGGGCCGGGGAGCTGTTTTTT; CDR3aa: CASTAGGAGELFF
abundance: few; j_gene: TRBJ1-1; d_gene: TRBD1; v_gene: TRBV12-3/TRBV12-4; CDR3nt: TGTGCCAGCAGTTTAAGGGGGCCGTACCCTGAAGCTTTCTTT; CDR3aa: CASSLRGPYPEAFF
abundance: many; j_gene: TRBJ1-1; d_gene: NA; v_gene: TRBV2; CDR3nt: TGTGCCAGCACCCAGGGCCCGGGTGATGAAGCTTTCTTT; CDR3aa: CASTQGPGDEAFF
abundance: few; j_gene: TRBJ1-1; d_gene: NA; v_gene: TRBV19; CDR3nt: TGTGCCAGTAGTATGGGGGATAGCACTGAAGCTTTCTTT; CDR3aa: CASSMGDSTEAFF
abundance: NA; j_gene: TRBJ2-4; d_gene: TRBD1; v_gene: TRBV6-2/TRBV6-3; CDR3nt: TGTGCCAGCAGCCGCCTACAGGGGAGCAAAAACATTCAGTACTTC; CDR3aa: CASSRLQGSKNIQYF
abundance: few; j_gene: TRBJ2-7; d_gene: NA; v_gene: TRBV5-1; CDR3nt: TGCGCCAGCAGCTTGGCAGCCGGGTTTGAGCAGTACTTC; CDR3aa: CASSLAAGFEQYF
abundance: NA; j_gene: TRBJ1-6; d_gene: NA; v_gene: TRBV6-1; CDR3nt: TGTGCCAGCAGACTCTCTAGTTCACCCCTCCACTTT; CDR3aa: CASRLSSSPLHF
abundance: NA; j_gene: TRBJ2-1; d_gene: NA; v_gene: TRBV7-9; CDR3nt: TGTGCCAGCAGCCAGAGACGCAATGAGCAGTTCTTC; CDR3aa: CASSQRRNEQFF
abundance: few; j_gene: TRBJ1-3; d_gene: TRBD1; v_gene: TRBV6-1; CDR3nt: TGTGCCAGGGAACAGGGGGCTGGAAACACCATATATTTT; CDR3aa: CAREQGAGNTIYF
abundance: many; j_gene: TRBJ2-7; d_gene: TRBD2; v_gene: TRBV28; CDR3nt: TGTGCCAGCAGTCCGGGACTAGCGGGATACGAGCAGTACTTC; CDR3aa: CASSPGLAGYEQYF
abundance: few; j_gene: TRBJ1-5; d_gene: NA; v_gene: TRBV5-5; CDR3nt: TGTGCCAGCAGCAAGTACGGGGATCAGCCCCAGCATTTT; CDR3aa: CASSKYGDQPQHF
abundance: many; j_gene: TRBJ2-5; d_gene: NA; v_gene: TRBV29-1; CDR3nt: TGCAGCGTGGGCAAGGAGACCCAGTACTTC; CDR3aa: CSVGKETQYF
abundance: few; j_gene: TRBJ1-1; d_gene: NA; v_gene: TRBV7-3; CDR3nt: TGTGCCAGCAGCTTAGGAGGAACAGGCGGTGAAGCTTTCTTT; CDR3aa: CASSLGGTGGEAFF
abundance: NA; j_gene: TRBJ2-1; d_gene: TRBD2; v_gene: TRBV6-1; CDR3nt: TGTGCCAGCAGCCCAACAGCGGGGCTCAGCTCCTACAATGAGCAGTTCTTC; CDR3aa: CASSPTAGLSSYNEQFF
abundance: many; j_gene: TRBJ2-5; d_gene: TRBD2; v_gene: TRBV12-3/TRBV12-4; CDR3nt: TGTGCCAGCAGTTTTTTTCTAGCGGGAAGGTACCAAGAGACCCAGTACTTC; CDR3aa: CASSFFLAGRYQETQYF
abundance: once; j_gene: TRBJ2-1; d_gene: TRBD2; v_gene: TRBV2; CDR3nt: TGTGCCAGCAGTCCGGGACTAAGCTCCTACAATGAGCAGTTCTTC; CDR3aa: CASSPGLSSYNEQFF
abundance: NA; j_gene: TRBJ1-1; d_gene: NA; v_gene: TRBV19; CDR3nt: TGTGCCAGTAGTATTAGTCTTCGGGAAAAGAACACTGAAGCTTTCTTT; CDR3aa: CASSISLREKNTEAFF
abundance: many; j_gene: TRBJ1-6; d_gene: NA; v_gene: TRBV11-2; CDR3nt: TGTGCCAGCAGCTTAGGCTCCTATAATTCACCCCTCCACTTT; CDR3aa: CASSLGSYNSPLHF
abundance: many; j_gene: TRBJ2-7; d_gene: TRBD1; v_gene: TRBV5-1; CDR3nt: TGTGCCAGCAGCTTAAGGACAGGGGGTAGCTACGAGCAGTACTTC; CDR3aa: CASSLRTGGSYEQYF
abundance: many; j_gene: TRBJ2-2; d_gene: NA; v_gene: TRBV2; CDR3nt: TGTGCCACCCTCACGGGTATCGGGGAGCTGTTTTTT; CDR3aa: CATLTGIGELFF
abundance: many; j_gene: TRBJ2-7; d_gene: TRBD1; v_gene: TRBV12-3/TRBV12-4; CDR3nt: TGTGCCAGCAGGTTGGACAGGGGGCGGGCCGAGCAGTACTTC; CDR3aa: CASRLDRGRAEQYF
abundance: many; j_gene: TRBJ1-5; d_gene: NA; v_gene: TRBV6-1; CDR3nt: TGTGCCACCAAAGAGAGGGCAGAGGGCAATCAGCCCCAGCATTTT; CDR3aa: CATKERAEGNQPQHF
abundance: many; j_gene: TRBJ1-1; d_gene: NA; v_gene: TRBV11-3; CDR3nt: TGTGCCAGCAGCTTAGTCGGCTTATCGTTGGGGGAAGCTTTCTTT; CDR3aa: CASSLVGLSLGEAFF
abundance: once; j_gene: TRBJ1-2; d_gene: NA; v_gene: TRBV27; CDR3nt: TGTGCCAGCAGTTCCTGGGACCCTCCCTATGGCTACACCTTC; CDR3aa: CASSSWDPPYGYTF
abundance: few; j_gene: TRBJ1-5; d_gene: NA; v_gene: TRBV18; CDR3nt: TGTGCCAGCTCACCATACCAGGGTGTTAGCAATCAGCCCCAGCATTTT; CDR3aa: CASSPYQGVSNQPQHF
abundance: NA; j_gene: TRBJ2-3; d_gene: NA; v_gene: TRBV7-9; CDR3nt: TGTGCCGCACAGAGGTCTTACCTAGCAGATACGCAGTATTTT; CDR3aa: CAAQRSYLADTQYF
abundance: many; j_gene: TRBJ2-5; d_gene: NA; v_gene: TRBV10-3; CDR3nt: TGTGCCATCGGGACCCAAGAGACCCAGTACTTC; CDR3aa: CAIGTQETQYF